The 2 T cell receptor beta chains reported below all come from one sample, sequenced in a study of T cell responses to AZD1222 COVID-19 vaccine. Generated by immunoSEQ multiplex PCR, the TCRdb table keeps only in-frame clones and is missing some. This sample carries some 99,000 clones, almost 90% of them seen once, and the ten largest clones take approximately 15%. The specimen was peripheral blood, collected 28 days after the second AZD1222 dose. All receptors derive from an adult who received the AZD1222 COVID-19 vaccine.

The chain links TRBV5-1 to TRBJ2-7, with TRBD1 matching over 10 bases. Germline V CDR1 and CDR2: SGHRS, YFSETQ. V was clipped by 5 bases and J by 0 bases; unmatched bases: 2. The CDR3 extends over 14 amino acids. The CDR3 region has the DNA TGCGCCAGCAGGGGACAGGGGAACTCCTACGAGCAGTACTTC. Protein product: CASRGQGNSYEQYF.

V usage is TRBV6-2 or TRBV6-3 and J usage is TRBJ1-5; D not certain. From germline, CDR1 is MNHEY and CDR2 SVGEGT. CDR3 length equals 15 residues. V lost 2 bases and J lost 1, with 9 bases in between. This CDR3 is CASSYGVSSNQPQHF. CDR3 coding DNA: TGTGCCAGCAGTTACGGGGTTTCGAGCAATCAGCCCCAGCATTTT.